A single sample is the source of the 7 T cell receptor beta chains below, sequenced in a study of regulatory T cells in long-lasting Graves disease. Researchers made TCR beta libraries by using iRepertoire HTBI primers and running Arm-PCR on CDR3 regions. TCRdb passed the multiplex PCR reads through MiXCR, listing each CDR3 protein once. The table shows about half a million distinct CDR3 sequences, with approximately 12% occurring only once. Time point described: newly diagnosed GD, antithyroid drugs for less than 3 months. PBMC-derived RNA was used for the TCR library. This sample was shared with a second study, whose subject was T cells in Graves' hyperthyroidism and ophthalmopathy.

The sample consisted of peripheral blood mononuclear cells (PBMCs), taken at new diagnosis, from a patient treated with antithyroid drugs. Every receptor here comes from a woman in her twenties or thirties with Graves disease.

This clonotype has only a few counts. The chain couples TRBV19 to TRBJ2-1, with TRBD2 identical over 12 bases. Germline CDR1 is LNHDA and CDR2 is SQIVND (reference sequence). The CDR3 totals 18 residues. V dropped 3 bases and J dropped 8; count of bases not matched to a gene: 14. CDR3 region: CASSIRGGLAGILDEQFF. The CDR3 nucleotides are TGTGCCAGTAGTATTAGGGGTGGACTAGCGGGAATTCTGGATGAGCAGTTCTTC.

This clonotype was observed at least ten times. This rearrangement joins TRBV6-2 or TRBV6-3 to TRBJ2-2, with 7 bases matching TRBD2. The J segment lost 2 bases and the V segment lost 2 bases, leaving 5 bases of the junction unmatched. This CDR3 has 16 residues. Germline lookup yields CDR1 MNHEY and CDR2 SVGEGT. CDR3 in amino acids: CASSYVGLLNTGELFF. DNA of the CDR3: TGTGCCAGCAGTTACGTGGGACTACTAAACACCGGGGAGCTGTTTTTT.

The chain joins TRBV11-2 to TRBJ2-7; 14 bases line up with TRBD2. This CDR3 contains 13 residues. Germline V gene lookup returns CDR1 SGHAT and CDR2 FQNNGV. J was trimmed by 10 bases and V by 6 bases; bases with no gene match: 5. In nucleotides, the CDR3 is TGTGCCAGCAGGACTAGCGGGGGGGCCTATCAGTACTTC. It codes for CASRTSGGAYQYF. Filled out from reference TRBV11-2 and TRBJ2-7, the complete variable domain reads EAGVAQSPRYKIIEKRQSVAFWCNPISGHATLYWYQQILGQGPKLLIQFQNNGVVDDSQLPKDRFSAERLKGVDSTLKIQPAKLEDSAVYLCASRTSGGAYQYFGPGTRLTVT.

This clonotype has at least ten counts. This chain connects TRBV20-1 to TRBJ2-5; 9 bases fit TRBD1. Germline V CDR1 and CDR2: DFQATT, SNEGSKA (reference sequence). The V segment lost 2 bases and the J segment 3 bases; nucleotides outside the gene matches: 7. CDR3 length: 15 residues. The CDR3 loop is CSARPTGGKEETQYF. CDR3 bases: TGCAGTGCTAGACCGACAGGGGGAAAAGAAGAGACCCAGTACTTC.

The sample holds many counts of this clonotype. The chain combines TRBV11-2 with TRBJ2-5; D possibly corresponds to TRBD2 (5 bases). This CDR3 spans 17 amino acids. Trimming pared 5 bases from V and 4 bases from J, leaving 23 bases between. Per germline, CDR1 SGHAT and CDR2 FQNNGV. The CDR3 bases are TGTGCCAGCAGCCTTGGACCCAGCGGCTCCTTTGGAGAGACCCAGTACTTC. This gives the protein CASSLGPSGSFGETQYF. Full variable domain (rest looked up from reference TRBV11-2 and TRBJ2-5): EAGVAQSPRYKIIEKRQSVAFWCNPISGHATLYWYQQILGQGPKLLIQFQNNGVVDDSQLPKDRFSAERLKGVDSTLKIQPAKLEDSAVYLCASSLGPSGSFGETQYFGPGTRLLVL.

At least ten counts were recorded for this clonotype. The chain links TRBV19 to TRBJ2-3, with TRBD2 matching over 8 bases. The junction had 4 bases not matched to a gene; V was cut back by 5 bases and J by 3 bases. The CDR3 length is 14 residues. Germline lookup yields CDR1 LNHDA and CDR2 SQIVND (reference sequence). This CDR3 is CASSSPSGTDTQYF. The DNA for the CDR3 is TGTGCCAGTAGTTCTCCTAGCGGGACAGATACGCAGTATTTT.

This clonotype was counted a few times. J is TRBJ1-2 and V is TRBV18; D may be TRBD1 (5 bases). Trimming cost V 2 bases and J 3 bases, with 13 bases left between them. The CDR3 consists of 15 residues. Germline V gene data show CDR1 as KGHSH and CDR2 as LQKENI. The chain's CDR3 is CASSPTRQYDYGYTF. DNA of the CDR3: TGTGCCAGCTCACCAACCCGACAGTACGACTATGGCTACACCTTC. Combining the CDR3 with reference TRBV18 and TRBJ1-2 gives the whole variable domain NAGVMQNPRHLVRRRGQEARLRCSPMKGHSHVYWYRQLPEEGLKFMVYLQKENIIDESGMPKERFSAEFPKEGPSILRIQQVVRGDSAAYFCASSPTRQYDYGYTFGSGTRLTVV.